Presented here are 27 T cell receptor beta chains from one specimen sequenced in a study of cytomegalovirus exposure and HLA in healthy donors. Researchers ran the PCR with 60 Vbeta and 13 Jbeta primers. Using immunoSEQ multiplex PCR, the repertoire was profiled, and TCRdb retains in-frame clones only, with some absent. Seen here are over 100,000 clones, roughly four fifths observed once, and the top ten hold about 3.3%. The material sequenced was PBMCs. The receptors stem from a young woman in good health and CMV-seropositive.

The V gene is TRBV2, the J gene TRBJ1-2, with D possibly being TRBD1 (5 bases). Trimming shortened V by 5 bases and J by 1 base, and 14 bases separated the two germline ends. Germline CDR1 reads SNHLY; CDR2 reads FYNNEI. CDR3 length equals 15 residues. Written as DNA, the CDR3 is TGTGCCAGCAGTTTACAGGCCCACCATAACTATGGCTACACCTTC. Protein product: CASSLQAHHNYGYTF. The variable domain in full, with the rest retrieved from reference TRBV2 and TRBJ1-2, is EPEVTQTPSHQVTQMGQEVILRCVPISNHLYFYWYRQILGQKVEFLVSFYNNEISEKSEIFDDQFSVERPDGSNFTLKIRSTKLEDSAMYFCASSLQAHHNYGYTFGSGTRLTVV.

The chain links TRBV4-1 to TRBJ2-3, with 9 bases that match TRBD1. CDR1 is MGHRA and CDR2 is YSYEKL in the germline V gene. The CDR3 extends over 18 amino acids. V lost 4 bases and J lost 5; bases outside the gene matches: 16. The CDR3 loop reads CASSRHFSNRGQRDTQYF. CDR3 bases: TGCGCCAGCAGCCGCCATTTTTCAAACAGGGGGCAGAGAGATACGCAGTATTTT.

The rearrangement links TRBV7-3 to TRBJ1-2, with D uncertain. The V gene lost 1 base and the J gene lost 4 bases, with 13 bases spanning the gap. From germline, CDR1 is SGHTA and CDR2 FQGTGA. The CDR3 runs 15 residues. The CDR3 DNA reads as TGTGCCAGCAGCTTAATCCCCAACAGCCCCTATGGCTACACCTTC. Its translation: CASSLIPNSPYGYTF.

This clone has only a few counts. V gene TRBV19 combines with J gene TRBJ1-1; 10 nucleotides line up with TRBD1. The length of the CDR3 is 14 residues. Germline assignment: CDR1 LNHDA and CDR2 SQIVND (reference sequence). The J segment lost 3 bases and the V segment lost 6 bases, leaving 4 bases of the junction unmatched. CDR3 region: CASRTGTGDTEAFF. For the CDR3, the DNA is TGTGCCAGTAGAACCGGGACAGGGGACACTGAAGCTTTCTTT.

The chain employs TRBV9 and TRBJ2-1, with 7 bases lining up with TRBD2. V gave up 3 bases and J gave up 0 bases; unmatched junction bases: 3. Germline V gene data show CDR1 as SGDLS and CDR2 as YYNGEE. The length of the CDR3 is 15 residues. CDR3 sequence reads: CASSALADSYNEQFF. CDR3 in DNA: TGTGCCAGCAGCGCTCTAGCGGACTCCTACAATGAGCAGTTCTTC.

The chain couples TRBV6-1 to TRBJ2-1; possibly TRBD2 for D (6 bases). CDR1 MNHNS and CDR2 SASEGT come from the germline V gene. V was trimmed by 6 bases and J by 10 bases, leaving 10 bases between them. The CDR3 runs 11 residues. As DNA, the CDR3 is TGTGCCAGCAGGATTAGCGGAGAGCAGTTCTTC. Translation: CASRISGEQFF.

This clone has only a few counts. The DNA for the CDR3 is TGCGCCAGCAGAGTCGGTGCTAACTATGGCTACACCTTC. This codes for CASRVGANYGYTF. The chain combines TRBV5-1 with TRBJ1-2; D remains unclear. Looked up from germline, CDR1 is SGHRS and CDR2 is YFSETQ. CDR3 length equals 13 residues. V was cut by 5 bases and J by 0 bases, with 8 bases left in between.

The V call is TRBV2, the J call TRBJ1-4, with 7 bases identical to TRBD1. Germline trimming cut 6 bases from V and 1 base from J; bases unmatched to any gene: 5. CDR1 and CDR2 from the germline V gene are SNHLY and FYNNEI. This CDR3 comprises 15 residues. The CDR3 region is CASSGGQKTNEKLFF. The CDR3 nucleotides read TGTGCCAGCAGCGGGGGACAGAAAACTAATGAAAAACTGTTTTTT.

The V gene is TRBV5-6, the J gene TRBJ2-2; 12 nucleotides match TRBD2. CDR3 length: 16 residues. With V trimmed by 2 bases and J by 2 bases, 1 base remained unmatched. The V gene's germline CDR1 is SGHDT and CDR2 YYEEEE. The chain's CDR3 is CASSFGLAGNTGELFF. In nucleotides, the CDR3 is TGTGCCAGCAGCTTCGGACTAGCGGGAAACACCGGGGAGCTGTTTTTT.

A single count supports this clone. V gene TRBV7-9 combines with J gene TRBJ1-4; D perhaps matches TRBD1 (5 bases). Germline CDR1 is SEHNR and CDR2 is FQNEAQ (reference sequence). The CDR3 is made up of 16 amino acids. V lost 7 bases to trimming and J lost 6 bases, with 21 bases between them. The CDR3 spells CASNNLGAGMDEKLFF. As DNA, the CDR3 is TGTGCCAGCAACAACCTTGGGGCAGGGATGGATGAAAAACTGTTTTTT.

This sequence joins TRBV5-1 and TRBJ2-7; 7 bases map to TRBD1. The CDR3 length is 15 residues. The V gene's germline CDR1 is SGHRS and CDR2 YFSETQ. Unmatched junction bases numbered 10, after V lost 4 bases and J lost 3 bases. This chain's CDR3 is CASSPPGTEFYEQYF. The DNA for the CDR3 is TGCGCCAGCAGCCCCCCCGGGACAGAGTTCTACGAGCAGTACTTC.

V usage is TRBV5-4 and J usage is TRBJ1-1, with D possibly matching TRBD1 (6 bases). The CDR3 contains 14 residues. Between the trimmed V and J ends, which lost 4 bases and 8 bases, there was a span of 18 bases. Germline loops: CDR1 SGHNT, CDR2 YYREEE (reference sequence). The CDR3 sequence: CASSPKDGQYEAFF. The CDR3 DNA reads TGTGCCAGCAGCCCCAAAGATGGACAGTACGAAGCTTTCTTT.

V usage is TRBV28 and J usage is TRBJ1-5, with D tentatively TRBD1 (6 bases). The CDR3 sequence is 20 residues long. The germline V gene has CDR1 MDHEN and CDR2 SYDVKM. Deletions cut 2 bases from V and 4 bases from J, with 27 bases between. In nucleotides, the CDR3 is TGTGCCAGCAGTTTAGTCCTATGGGCGGGCGGGGGCCAGGGTAATCAGCCCCAGCATTTT. Residues: CASSLVLWAGGGQGNQPQHF.

The CDR3 region is CASTARTGSEQFF. Here the CDR3 DNA reads TGCGCCAGCACGGCACGGACAGGGAGTGAGCAGTTCTTC. The rearrangement joins TRBV4-3 to TRBJ2-1; 8 nucleotides agree with TRBD1. Germline trimming cut 7 bases from V and 9 bases from J; bases unmatched to any gene: 8. In germline, CDR1 is LGHNA, CDR2 YSLEER. There are 13 residues in the CDR3.

V is TRBV5-6 and J is TRBJ2-3, with TRBD1 matching 7 bases. CDR3 length: 14 residues. V shed 5 bases, J shed 4 bases, and the junction held 7 bases outside the gene matches. In germline, CDR1 is SGHDT, CDR2 YYEEEE. CDR3 amino acids: CASREQGLSDTQYF. CDR3 coding DNA: TGTGCCAGCAGGGAACAGGGGTTGTCAGATACGCAGTATTTT.

In this sample, this clone turned up once. This chain connects TRBV28 to TRBJ2-4; weak D call: TRBD2 (6 bases). The CDR3 runs to 15 residues. V was shortened by 6 bases and J by 3 bases, with 15 bases between the two germline ends. Germline loops: CDR1 MDHEN, CDR2 SYDVKM. CDR3 amino acids: CASSRPGGSKNIQYF. CDR3 nucleotides: TGTGCCAGCAGCCGCCCTGGGGGGAGCAAAAACATTCAGTACTTC.

The V call is TRBV7-3, the J call TRBJ2-2, with D possibly being TRBD2 (5 bases). Germline loops: CDR1 SGHTA, CDR2 FQGTGA. The CDR3 length is 15 residues. Trimming removed 2 bases at V and 2 bases at J, with 9 bases between. DNA of the CDR3: TGTGCCAGCAGCTTATACGGGGTTAACACCGGGGAGCTGTTTTTT. Amino acid sequence: CASSLYGVNTGELFF.

The rearrangement links TRBV11-2 to TRBJ2-4, with a weak D call TRBD2 (5 bases). Germline CDR1 reads SGHAT; CDR2 reads FQNNGV. V was trimmed by 6 bases and J by 3 bases, leaving 12 bases between them. CDR3 size: 14 residues. CDR3 in amino acids: CASSRGVDKNIQYF. CDR3 DNA: TGTGCCAGCAGTCGGGGTGTAGACAAAAACATTCAGTACTTC.

This chain uses TRBV4-1 with TRBJ2-5; TRBD2 is a possible D gene (6 bases). The CDR3 sequence is 18 residues long. Germline V gives CDR1 MGHRA, CDR2 YSYEKL. V was trimmed by 4 bases and J by 5 bases, leaving 26 bases between them. CDR3 residues: CASSPTASTRWAGETQYF. CDR3 sequence (DNA): TGCGCCAGCAGCCCCACCGCATCGACTAGATGGGCAGGGGAGACCCAGTACTTC.

Note on this clone: Germline is not matched at one junction end, which may reflect a read error. This chain joins TRBV6-6 and TRBJ1-6, with D tentatively TRBD1 (5 bases). The CDR3 is 16 residues long. Germline CDR1 and CDR2: MNHNY and SVGAGI (reference sequence). The CDR3 DNA follows: TGTGCCAGCAGTTACTACCAGGGTGGGCATAACTCACCCCTCCACTTT. This encodes CASSYYQGGHNSPLHF.

This chain uses TRBV19 with TRBJ1-5; D perhaps matches TRBD1 (5 bases). The CDR3 loop spans 12 amino acids. Germline CDR1 and CDR2: LNHDA and SQIVND (reference sequence). V lost 2 bases and J lost 7, with 6 bases in between. Written as DNA, the CDR3 is TGTGCCAGTAGTATAACAGGCCAGCCCCAGCATTTT. Its protein is CASSITGQPQHF.

This clone showed up just a few times. The DNA of the CDR3 is TGTGCTGCATCACCCGGGACAAATAATTCACCCCTCCACTTT. This translates into CAASPGTNNSPLHF. This chain uses TRBV7-9 with TRBJ1-6; D is possibly TRBD1 (6 bases). CDR3 size: 14 residues. Looked up from germline, CDR1 is SEHNR and CDR2 is FQNEAQ (reference sequence). The variable domain in full, with the rest retrieved from reference TRBV7-9 and TRBJ1-6, is DTGVSQNPRHKITKRGQNVTFRCDPISEHNRLYWYRQTLGQGPEFLTYFQNEAQLEKSRLLSDRFSAERPKGSFSTLEIQRTEQGDSAMYLCAASPGTNNSPLHFGNGTRLTVT.

The CDR3 sequence is CASSPLTGSYEQYF. Written as DNA, the CDR3 is TGCGCCAGCAGTCCCTTGACAGGGTCCTACGAGCAGTACTTC. The J gene is TRBJ2-7, the V gene TRBV4-1; 7 nucleotides line up with TRBD1. The CDR3 is 14 amino acids. The germline V gene encodes CDR1 MGHRA and CDR2 YSYEKL. V dropped 6 bases and J dropped 1; count of bases not matched to a gene: 6.

In this sample, this clone turned up a few times. V usage is TRBV28 and J usage is TRBJ1-6; D not resolved. V lost 5 bases and J lost 9, with 23 bases in between. This CDR3 has 17 amino acids. Germline loops: CDR1 MDHEN, CDR2 SYDVKM. This chain's CDR3 is CASSAVHHFEGRSPLHF. CDR3 coding DNA: TGTGCCAGCAGTGCGGTACACCACTTCGAGGGTCGTTCACCCCTCCACTTT.

This rearrangement joins TRBV5-4 to TRBJ1-6; the D is unclear. Trimming stripped 2 bases from V and 7 bases from J, with 10 bases between. The CDR3 is 14 amino acids. The germline V gene has CDR1 SGHNT and CDR2 YYREEE (reference sequence). The CDR3: CASSFWQSNSPLHF. CDR3 nucleotide sequence: TGTGCCAGCAGCTTTTGGCAGTCGAATTCACCCCTCCACTTT.

This clone was recorded only once. The CDR3 DNA reads as TGCGCCAGCAGCCCCGATCAGGGGTCTGGAGCTTTCTTT. Translation: CASSPDQGSGAFF. The chain couples TRBV5-1 to TRBJ1-1; perhaps TRBD1 as D (6 bases). The CDR3 covers 13 residues. With 4 bases removed from V and 10 bases from J, the gap between germline ends came to 17 bases. Germline V gene lookup returns CDR1 SGHRS and CDR2 YFSETQ.

The chain links TRBV7-2 to TRBJ2-7; TRBD2 agrees at 7 bases. The CDR3 is 15 amino acids. V gave up 3 bases and J gave up 3 bases; unmatched junction bases: 8. Germline V gives CDR1 SGHTA, CDR2 FQGNSA. The CDR3 DNA sequence: TGTGCCAGCAGCTTTCGGAGCGGGGAAGTCTACGAGCAGTACTTC. It specifies CASSFRSGEVYEQYF.